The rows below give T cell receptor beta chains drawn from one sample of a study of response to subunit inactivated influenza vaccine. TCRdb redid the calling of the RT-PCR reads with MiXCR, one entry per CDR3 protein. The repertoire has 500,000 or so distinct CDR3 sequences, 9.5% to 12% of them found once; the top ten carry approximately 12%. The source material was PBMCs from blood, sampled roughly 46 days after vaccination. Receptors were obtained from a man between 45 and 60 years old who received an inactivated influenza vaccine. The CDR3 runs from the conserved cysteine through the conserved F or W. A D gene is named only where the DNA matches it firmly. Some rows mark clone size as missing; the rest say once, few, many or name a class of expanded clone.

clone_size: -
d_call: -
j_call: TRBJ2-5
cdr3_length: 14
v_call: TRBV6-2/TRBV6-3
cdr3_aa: CASSYRLPQETQYF
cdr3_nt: TGTGCCAGCAGTTACCGACTACCCCAGGAGACCCAGTACTTC

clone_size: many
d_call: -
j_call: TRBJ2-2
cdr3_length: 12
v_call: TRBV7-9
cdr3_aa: CASSRGAGELFF
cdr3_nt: TGTGCCAGCAGCCGGGGAGCCGGGGAGCTGTTTTTT

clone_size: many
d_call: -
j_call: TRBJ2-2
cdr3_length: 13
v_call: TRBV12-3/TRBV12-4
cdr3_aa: CASSQQVRGELFF
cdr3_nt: TGTGCCAGCAGCCAACAGGTCCGCGGGGAGCTGTTTTTT

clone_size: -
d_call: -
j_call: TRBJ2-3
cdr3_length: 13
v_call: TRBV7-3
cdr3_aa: CASSSRMADTQYF
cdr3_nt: TGTGCCAGCAGCTCCCGGATGGCAGATACGCAGTATTTT

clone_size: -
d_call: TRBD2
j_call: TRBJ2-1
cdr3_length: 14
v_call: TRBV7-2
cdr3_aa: CASSPGPLAYEQFF
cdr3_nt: TGTGCCAGCAGCCCCGGACCACTAGCGTATGAGCAGTTCTTC

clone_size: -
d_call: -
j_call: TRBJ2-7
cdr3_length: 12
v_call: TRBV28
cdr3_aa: CASSTGSGEQYF
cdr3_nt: TGTGCCAGCAGCACAGGCTCCGGCGAGCAGTACTTC

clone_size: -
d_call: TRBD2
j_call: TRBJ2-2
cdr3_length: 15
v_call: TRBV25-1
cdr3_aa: CASSNSGRVTGELFF
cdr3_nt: TGTGCCAGCAGTAACAGCGGGAGGGTAACCGGGGAGCTGTTTTTT

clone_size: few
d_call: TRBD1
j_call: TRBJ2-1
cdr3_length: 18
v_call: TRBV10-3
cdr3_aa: CAISEQPRRGDRVNEQFF
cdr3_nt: TGTGCCATCAGTGAACAACCCCGAAGGGGGGACAGGGTCAATGAGCAGTTCTTC

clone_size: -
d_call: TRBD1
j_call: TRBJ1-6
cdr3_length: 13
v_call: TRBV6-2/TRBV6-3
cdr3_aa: CATGQGVYSPLHF
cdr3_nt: TGTGCCACCGGACAGGGGGTTTATTCACCCCTCCACTTT

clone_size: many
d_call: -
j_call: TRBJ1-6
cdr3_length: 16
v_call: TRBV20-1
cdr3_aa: CSARGTRWTYNSPLHF
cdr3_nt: TGCAGTGCTAGAGGGACGCGGTGGACCTATAATTCACCCCTCCACTTT

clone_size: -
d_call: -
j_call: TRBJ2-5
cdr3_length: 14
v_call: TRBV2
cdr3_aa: CASVTPGYQETQYF
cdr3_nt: TGTGCCAGCGTAACACCGGGGTACCAAGAGACCCAGTACTTC

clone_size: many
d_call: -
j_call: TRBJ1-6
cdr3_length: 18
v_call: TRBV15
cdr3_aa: CATSREMHGGSYNSPLHF
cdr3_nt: TGTGCCACCAGCAGAGAAATGCACGGGGGCTCCTATAATTCACCCCTCCACTTT

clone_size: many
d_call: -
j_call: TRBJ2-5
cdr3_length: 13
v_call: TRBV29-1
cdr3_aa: CSVDELNQETQYF
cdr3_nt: TGCAGCGTTGATGAGCTAAACCAAGAGACCCAGTACTTC

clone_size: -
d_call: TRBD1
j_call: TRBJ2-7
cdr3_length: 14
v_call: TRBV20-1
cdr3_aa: CSAGADRAIYEQYF
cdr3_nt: TGCAGTGCCGGAGCGGACAGGGCTATTTACGAGCAGTACTTC

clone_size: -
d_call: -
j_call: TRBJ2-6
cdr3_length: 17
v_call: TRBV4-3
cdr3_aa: CASSQEPGSSGANVLTF
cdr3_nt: TGCGCCAGCAGCCAAGAGCCAGGTAGCTCTGGGGCCAACGTCCTGACTTTC

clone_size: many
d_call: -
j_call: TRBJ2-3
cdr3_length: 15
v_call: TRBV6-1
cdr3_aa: CASSRTGRETDTQYF
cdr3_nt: TGTGCCAGCAGTCGTACAGGGAGGGAAACAGATACGCAGTATTTT

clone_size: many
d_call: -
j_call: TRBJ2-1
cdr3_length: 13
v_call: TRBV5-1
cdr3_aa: CASSLGPYNEQFF
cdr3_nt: TGTGCCAGCAGCCTGGGACCCTACAATGAGCAGTTCTTC

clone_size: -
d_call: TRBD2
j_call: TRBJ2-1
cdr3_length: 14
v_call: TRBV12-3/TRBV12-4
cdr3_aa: CASSRLAGSNEQFF
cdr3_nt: TGTGCCAGCAGTCGACTAGCGGGGTCCAATGAGCAGTTCTTC

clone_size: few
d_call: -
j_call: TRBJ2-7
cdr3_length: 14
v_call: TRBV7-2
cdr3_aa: CASSRGRLPYEQYF
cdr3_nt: TGTGCCAGCAGCCGGGGGAGGCTACCCTACGAGCAGTACTTC

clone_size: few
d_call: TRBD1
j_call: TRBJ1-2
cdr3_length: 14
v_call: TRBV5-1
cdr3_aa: CASSPGDRVGRYTF
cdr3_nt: TGCGCCAGCAGCCCGGGGGACAGGGTCGGACGCTACACCTTC

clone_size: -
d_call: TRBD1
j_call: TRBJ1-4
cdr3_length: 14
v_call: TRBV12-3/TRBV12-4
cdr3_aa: CASRLSGQAPSLFF
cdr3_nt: TGTGCCAGCAGACTTTCGGGACAGGCCCCTTCGCTGTTTTTT

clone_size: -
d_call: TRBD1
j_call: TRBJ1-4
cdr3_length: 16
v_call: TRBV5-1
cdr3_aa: CASSPSSGTGVEKLFF
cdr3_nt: TGCGCCAGCAGCCCTTCTTCCGGGACAGGGGTTGAAAAACTGTTTTTT

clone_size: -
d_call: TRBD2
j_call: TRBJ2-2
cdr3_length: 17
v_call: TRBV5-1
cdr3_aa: CASSPGTSGRTTGELFF
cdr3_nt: TGCGCCAGCAGCCCCGGGACTAGCGGGAGAACAACCGGGGAGCTGTTTTTT

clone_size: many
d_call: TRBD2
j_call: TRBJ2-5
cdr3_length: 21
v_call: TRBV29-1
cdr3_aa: CSVEDLGTSGRAIQPQETQYF
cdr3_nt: TGCAGCGTTGAAGATCTTGGGACTAGCGGGAGGGCCATTCAACCCCAAGAGACCCAGTACTTC

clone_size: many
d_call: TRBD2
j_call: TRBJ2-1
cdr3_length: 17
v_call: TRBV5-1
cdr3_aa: CASSLDPGGISYNEQFF
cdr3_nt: TGCGCCAGCAGCTTGGACCCCGGGGGGATCTCCTACAATGAGCAGTTCTTC

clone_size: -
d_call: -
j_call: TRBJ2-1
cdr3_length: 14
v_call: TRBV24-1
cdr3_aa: CATTELAGRGEQFF
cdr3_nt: TGTGCCACCACTGAACTAGCAGGAAGGGGTGAGCAGTTCTTC

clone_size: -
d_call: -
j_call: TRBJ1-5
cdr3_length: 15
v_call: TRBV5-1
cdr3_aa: CASSLDSGRTQPQHF
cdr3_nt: TGCGCCAGCAGCTTGGATTCGGGACGGACCCAGCCCCAGCATTTT